This TCR beta chain was captured in a study of CD4+ T cells in melanoma. Per germline, CDR1 WNHNN and CDR2 SYGVQD (reference sequence). This CDR3 has 14 amino acids. Trimming at V came to 6 bases and at J to 4 bases, leaving 6 bases not matched to a gene. TCRdb's table, derived via immunoSEQ multiplex PCR, lists solely in-frame clones and lacks some. The profile covers some 10,000 clones, with around 67% appearing a single time and roughly 11% taken by the ten largest. The chain links TRBV10-1 to TRBJ1-5; the match to TRBD1 covers 7 bases. This clonotype originated in a human donor with melanoma. The material sequenced was cells from a culture (not recorded whether cultured in vitro). CDR3 bases: TGCGCCAGCAGCGATGACAGGGCGAATCAGCCCCAGCATTTT. This sequence encodes CASSDDRANQPQHF.